The 26 T cell receptor beta chains in this list originate from one sample, sequenced in a study of CD8 T cells in Susac syndrome. RNA totalling about 0.5 to 1 ug underwent reverse transcription with random hexamers. Using its own MiXCR run on the immunoSEQ multiplex PCR reads, TCRdb lists one record per CDR3 protein. This sample has 200,000 or so distinct CDR3 sequences, with roughly 96% found just once. Material: CD4+ T cells from PBMCs. Every receptor here comes from a human donor with multiple sclerosis.

The gene calls are TRBV30 and TRBJ1-3; TRBD1 matches at 7 bases. This CDR3 comprises 13 residues. Losses at the gene ends were 5 bases for V and 0 bases for J; bases not matched to a gene: 1. Germline V gene lookup returns CDR1 GTSNPN and CDR2 SVGIG (reference sequence). The CDR3 loop is CAWGDSSGNTIYF. CDR3 nucleotide sequence: TGTGCCTGGGGGGACAGCTCTGGAAACACCATATATTTT.

This chain uses TRBV12-3 or TRBV12-4 with TRBJ2-1; unclear D gene. The V and J ends lost 2 bases and 8 bases respectively, with 10 bases between them. The CDR3 is 13 residues long. CDR3 in DNA: TGTGCCAGCAGTTTAATGTCAGGCCATGAGCAGTTCTTC. It translates to CASSLMSGHEQFF.

This rearrangement joins TRBV4-1 to TRBJ1-2; no reliable D call. The CDR3 totals 11 residues. Trimming stripped 2 bases from V and 12 bases from J, with 10 bases between. Per the germline V gene, CDR1 is MGHRA and CDR2 is YSYEKL. The CDR3, as DNA: TGCGCCAGCAGCCAACCAGGTTTTCACACCTTC. This sequence encodes CASSQPGFHTF.

The chain couples TRBV5-6 to TRBJ2-3, with 8 positions matching TRBD2. The germline gives CDR1 SGHDT, CDR2 YYEEEE. This CDR3 contains 15 residues. The V segment lost 3 bases and the J segment 1 base; nucleotides outside the gene matches: 4. The CDR3 DNA sequence: TGTGCCAGCAGCTCGGGGACTAGGGGCACAGATACGCAGTATTTT. Translation: CASSSGTRGTDTQYF.

The chain recombines TRBV5-1 with TRBJ2-2; D unresolved. The CDR3 loop spans 15 amino acids. The germline CDR1 and CDR2 sequences are SGHRS and YFSETQ. Between the trimmed V and J ends, which lost 1 base and 1 base, there was a span of 8 bases. CDR3 sequence: CASSLNARNTGELFF. CDR3 nucleotide sequence: TGCGCCAGCAGCTTGAATGCCAGGAACACCGGGGAGCTGTTTTTT.

In this sample, this clonotype turned up once. V gene TRBV9 combines with J gene TRBJ2-7, with 7 bases lining up with TRBD2. Germline trimming cut 3 bases from V and 1 base from J; bases unmatched to any gene: 10. Germline V gene data show CDR1 as SGDLS and CDR2 as YYNGEE. CDR3 length equals 16 residues. The CDR3 DNA reads as TGTGCCAGCAGCGGACCCCCGGCTAGCGGTTCCTACGAGCAGTACTTC. It translates to CASSGPPASGSYEQYF.

J is TRBJ2-7 and V is TRBV11-2; weak D call: TRBD1 (6 bases). CDR3 length: 14 residues. CDR1 and CDR2 (germline): SGHAT, FQNNGV. V lost 3 bases and J 1 base, leaving 10 bases between the germline ends. The CDR3, as DNA: TGTGCCAGCAGCTTCGACGGACAGTCCTACGAGCAGTACTTC. Protein sequence: CASSFDGQSYEQYF.

This clonotype was recorded a few times. CDR3 sequence (DNA): TGTGCCAGCAGGGGTCGGACAGATACGCAGTATTTT. Protein: CASRGRTDTQYF. The chain combines TRBV27 with TRBJ2-3; D gene unclear. Germline V gene data show CDR1 as MNHEY and CDR2 as SMNVEV (reference sequence). Trimming removed 6 bases from V and 3 bases from J, with 7 bases in between. The length of the CDR3 is 12 residues.

The V call is TRBV5-1, the J call TRBJ2-1; D gene uncertain. V lost 4 bases and J 1 base, leaving 12 bases between the germline ends. The CDR3 spans 15 residues. Germline CDR1 SGHRS, CDR2 YFSETQ. The chain's CDR3 is CASSPEIGSYNEQFF. The CDR3 DNA reads TGCGCCAGCAGCCCCGAAATTGGGTCCTACAATGAGCAGTTCTTC.

The count of this clonotype is one. The chain has TRBV23-1 and TRBJ2-7; 7 positions match TRBD1. TRBV23-1 is labeled an ORF, and its function is uncertain. V gave up 3 bases and J gave up 2 bases; unmatched junction bases: 13. The CDR3 is 17 residues long. Written as DNA, the CDR3 is TGCGCCAGCAGTCATAACCCCCCCGGGACAGACCCCTACGAGCAGTACTTC. Encoded protein: CASSHNPPGTDPYEQYF.

This clonotype appeared a single time. The rearrangement uses TRBV5-1 and TRBJ2-2; tentatively, D is TRBD1 (6 bases). The V end lost 5 bases, the J end lost 0 bases, and 11 bases lay between the germline ends. Per germline, CDR1 SGHRS and CDR2 YFSETQ. The CDR3 totals 15 residues. The CDR3 sequence is CASRQGVSNTGELFF. CDR3 bases: TGCGCCAGCAGACAGGGAGTATCGAACACCGGGGAGCTGTTTTTT.

This clonotype was seen only a few times. V gene TRBV5-4 combines with J gene TRBJ1-1; D is ambiguous. Per germline, CDR1 SGHNT and CDR2 YYREEE (reference sequence). V lost 4 bases to trimming and J lost 0 bases, with 13 bases between them. The CDR3 sequence is 15 residues long. This CDR3 is CASSPEAALNTEAFF. The CDR3 region has the DNA TGTGCCAGCAGCCCGGAGGCAGCATTGAACACTGAAGCTTTCTTT. Combining the CDR3 with reference TRBV5-4 and TRBJ1-1 gives the whole variable domain ETGVTQSPTHLIKTRGQQVTLRCSSQSGHNTVSWYQQALGQGPQFIFQYYREEENGRGNFPPRFSGLQFPNYSSELNVNALELDDSALYLCASSPEAALNTEAFFGQGTRLTVV.

The rearrangement uses TRBV9 and TRBJ1-2; D is possibly TRBD1 (5 bases). The V gene's germline CDR1 is SGDLS and CDR2 YYNGEE. Trimming took off 6 bases at V and 8 bases at J, with 20 bases between the two ends. The CDR3 has 14 amino acids. Written as DNA, the CDR3 is TGTGCCAGCACCAGCCTGACAGTCCTAGAGGGCTACACCTTC. It translates to CASTSLTVLEGYTF.

The chain recombines TRBV7-2 with TRBJ2-2, with D perhaps TRBD2 (6 bases). The CDR3 length is 15 residues. V shed 1 base and J shed 6 bases, with 12 bases lying between them. CDR1 is SGHTA, CDR2 FQGNSA, per germline. CDR3 region: CASSLDPLAAGELFF. The CDR3 nucleotides are TGTGCCAGCAGCTTAGACCCGTTAGCGGCCGGGGAGCTGTTTTTT.

The genes are TRBV25-1 and TRBJ2-7; 8 bases are a match to TRBD1. The CDR3 is 13 amino acids. Germline V CDR1 and CDR2: MGHDK, SYGVNS. Trimming removed 5 bases from V and 4 bases from J; junction bases left unmatched: 4. The CDR3 region has the DNA TGTGCCAGCAGTTCCCGGGACAGGTACGAGCAGTACTTC. Translated: CASSSRDRYEQYF.

This chain connects TRBV7-2 to TRBJ2-5; D not resolved. The V gene lost 6 bases and the J gene lost 2 bases, with 13 bases spanning the gap. The length of the CDR3 is 14 residues. Looked up from germline, CDR1 is SGHTA and CDR2 is FQGNSA. The CDR3 region is CASSSSTLQETQYF. The CDR3 bases are TGTGCCAGCAGTTCATCGACACTTCAAGAGACCCAGTACTTC.

The V and J genes are TRBV30 and TRBJ1-1, with D possibly matching TRBD1 (6 bases). CDR3 length: 14 residues. Trimming cost V 3 bases and J 0 bases, with 11 bases left between them. Germline CDR1 GTSNPN, CDR2 SVGIG (reference sequence). CDR3 region: CAWRPGQLNTEAFF. In DNA, the CDR3 is TGTGCCTGGAGGCCGGGACAATTGAACACTGAAGCTTTCTTT.

The chain joins TRBV2 to TRBJ2-7; D perhaps matches TRBD2 (5 bases). The V gene's germline CDR1 is SNHLY and CDR2 FYNNEI. The CDR3 has 13 residues. Deletions cut 2 bases from V and 9 bases from J, with 14 bases between. CDR3 in amino acids: CASSERGEGWQYF. CDR3 in DNA: TGTGCCAGCAGTGAAAGAGGAGAGGGTTGGCAGTACTTC.

The V and J genes are TRBV14 and TRBJ1-4, with D hard to call. Trimming removed 4 bases from V and 3 bases from J, with 9 bases in between. CDR1 SGHDN and CDR2 FVKESK come from the germline V gene. The CDR3 extends over 14 amino acids. The CDR3 loop is CASSPRSANEKLFF. CDR3 sequence (DNA): TGTGCCAGCAGCCCTCGGTCGGCTAATGAAAAACTGTTTTTT.

This chain joins TRBV7-9 and TRBJ2-7, with D unclear. Germline V gives CDR1 SEHNR, CDR2 FQNEAQ (reference sequence). V was pared by 5 bases and J by 7 bases, with 9 bases between. The CDR3 spans 11 residues. In DNA, the CDR3 is TGTGCCAGCAGCGCCACTCAGGAGCAGTACTTC. It encodes CASSATQEQYF.

The genes are TRBV30 and TRBJ2-3, with TRBD1 matching 8 bases. Trimming took 2 bases from V and 5 from J; bases not matched to a gene: 3. The germline CDR1 and CDR2 sequences are GTSNPN and SVGIG (reference sequence). The CDR3 length is 13 residues. The chain's CDR3 is CAWSSTGGDTQYF. The DNA for the CDR3 is TGTGCCTGGAGTTCAACAGGGGGAGATACGCAGTATTTT.

Points on this clonotype: The junction and the germline gene differ at one end; a read error may be behind it. The J gene is TRBJ2-1, the V gene TRBV12-3 or TRBV12-4, with D hard to call. This CDR3 spans 11 amino acids. DNA of the CDR3: TGTGCCAGCAGTTTAGGGCTCTCGGGTATCTTC. It yields the protein CASSLGLSGIF.

V and J are TRBV18 and TRBJ1-5; D uncertain. Trimming took off 5 bases at V and 11 bases at J, with 13 bases between the two ends. The CDR3 is made up of 12 amino acids. Germline V gene lookup returns CDR1 KGHSH and CDR2 LQKENI. DNA for the CDR3: TGTGCCAGCTCATTCGGGTCGTCAGCCCAGCATTTT. Its translation is CASSFGSSAQHF.

This clonotype has a single count. The chain uses TRBV20-1 and TRBJ2-3; D is uncertain. In germline, CDR1 is DFQATT, CDR2 SNEGSKA (reference sequence). V was shortened by 0 bases and J by 4 bases, with 17 bases between the two germline ends. The CDR3 length is 16 residues. The CDR3 coding sequence is TGCAGTGCTAGAGAGGGCCGGGTGATTGTCCCAGATACGCAGTATTTT. This encodes CSAREGRVIVPDTQYF.

The chain joins TRBV20-1 to TRBJ2-7, with TRBD1 identical over 9 bases. V trimming: 3 bases; J trimming: 0 bases; junction bases outside the gene matches: 9. The CDR3 loop spans 16 amino acids. Germline loops: CDR1 DFQATT, CDR2 SNEGSKA (reference sequence). The CDR3 nucleotides are TGCAGTGCTAGTGATAGGTCGGGACAGGGCTCCTACGAGCAGTACTTC. The encoded protein is CSASDRSGQGSYEQYF.

The CDR3 coding sequence is TGCAGTGCCATACACGGAATCACAGATACGCAGTATTTT. This codes for CSAIHGITDTQYF. The chain is built from TRBV20-1 and TRBJ2-3, with no clear D. Germline CDR1 DFQATT, CDR2 SNEGSKA (reference sequence). The CDR3 consists of 13 residues. Trimming cost V 6 bases and J 2 bases, with 12 bases left between them.